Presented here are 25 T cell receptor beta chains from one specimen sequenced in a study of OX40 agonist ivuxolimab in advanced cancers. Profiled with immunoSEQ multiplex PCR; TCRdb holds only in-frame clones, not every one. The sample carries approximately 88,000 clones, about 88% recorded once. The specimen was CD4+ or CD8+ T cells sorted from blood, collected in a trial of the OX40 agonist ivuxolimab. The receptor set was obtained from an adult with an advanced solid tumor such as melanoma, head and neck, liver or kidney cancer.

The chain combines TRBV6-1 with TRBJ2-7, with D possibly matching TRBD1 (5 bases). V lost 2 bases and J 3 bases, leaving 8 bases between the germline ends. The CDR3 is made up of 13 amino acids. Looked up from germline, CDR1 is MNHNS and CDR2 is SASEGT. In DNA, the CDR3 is TGTGCCAGCAGTGAAAGGCAGGGCTACGAGCAGTACTTC. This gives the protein CASSERQGYEQYF.

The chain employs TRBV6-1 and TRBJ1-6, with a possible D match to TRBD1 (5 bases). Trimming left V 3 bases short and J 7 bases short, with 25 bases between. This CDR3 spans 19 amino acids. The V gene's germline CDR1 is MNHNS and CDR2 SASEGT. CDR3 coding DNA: TGTGCCAGCAGTGATCCTACACGTGGGGGGGGGTTGCGGAATTCACCCCTCCACTTT. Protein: CASSDPTRGGGLRNSPLHF.

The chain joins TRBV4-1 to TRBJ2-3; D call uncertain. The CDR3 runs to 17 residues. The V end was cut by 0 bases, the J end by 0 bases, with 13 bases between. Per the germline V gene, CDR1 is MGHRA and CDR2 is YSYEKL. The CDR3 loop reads CASSQDRLPPSTDTQYF. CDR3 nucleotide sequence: TGCGCCAGCAGCCAAGATCGCCTACCTCCTAGCACAGATACGCAGTATTTT.

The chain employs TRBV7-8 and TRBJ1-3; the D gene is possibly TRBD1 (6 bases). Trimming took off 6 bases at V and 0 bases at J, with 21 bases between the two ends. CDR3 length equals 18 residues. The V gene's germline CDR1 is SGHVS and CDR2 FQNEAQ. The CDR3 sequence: CASSSLGAGALSGNTIYF. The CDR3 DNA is TGTGCCAGCAGTTCCCTGGGCGCAGGGGCCCTCTCTGGAAACACCATATATTTT.

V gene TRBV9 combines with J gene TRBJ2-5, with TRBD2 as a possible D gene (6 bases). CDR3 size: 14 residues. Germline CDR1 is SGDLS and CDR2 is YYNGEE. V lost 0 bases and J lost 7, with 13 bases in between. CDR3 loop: CASSVVGKGGTQYF. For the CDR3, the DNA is TGTGCCAGCAGCGTAGTCGGAAAGGGAGGGACCCAGTACTTC. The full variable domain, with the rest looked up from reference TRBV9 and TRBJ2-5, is DSGVTQTPKHLITATGQRVTLRCSPRSGDLSVYWYQQSLDQGLQFLIQYYNGEERAKGNILERFSAQQFPDLHSELNLSSLELGDSALYFCASSVVGKGGTQYFGPGTRLLVL.

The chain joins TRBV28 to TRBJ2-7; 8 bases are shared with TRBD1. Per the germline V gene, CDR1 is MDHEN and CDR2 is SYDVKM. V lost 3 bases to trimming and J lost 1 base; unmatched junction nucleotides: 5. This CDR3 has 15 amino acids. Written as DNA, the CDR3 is TGTGCCAGCAGTTTCAGGGGGCCGGGGTCCTACGAGCAGTACTTC. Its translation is CASSFRGPGSYEQYF. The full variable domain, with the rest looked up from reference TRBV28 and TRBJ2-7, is DVKVTQSSRYLVKRTGEKVFLECVQDMDHENMFWYRQDPGLGLRLIYFSYDVKMKEKGDIPEGYSVSREKKERFSLILESASTNQTSMYLCASSFRGPGSYEQYFGPGTRLTVT.

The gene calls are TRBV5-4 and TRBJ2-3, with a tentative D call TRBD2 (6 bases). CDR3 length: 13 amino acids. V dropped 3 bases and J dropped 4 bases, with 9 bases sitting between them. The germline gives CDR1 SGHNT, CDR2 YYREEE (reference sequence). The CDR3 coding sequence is TGTGCCAGCAGCTGGGGGACTTCAGATACGCAGTATTTT. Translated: CASSWGTSDTQYF.

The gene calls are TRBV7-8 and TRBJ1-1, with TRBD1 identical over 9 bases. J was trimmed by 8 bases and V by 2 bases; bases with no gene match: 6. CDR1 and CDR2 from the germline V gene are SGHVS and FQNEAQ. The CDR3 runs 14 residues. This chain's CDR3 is CASSLLDRGYEAFF. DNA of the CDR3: TGTGCCAGCAGCTTATTGGACAGGGGATACGAAGCTTTCTTT.

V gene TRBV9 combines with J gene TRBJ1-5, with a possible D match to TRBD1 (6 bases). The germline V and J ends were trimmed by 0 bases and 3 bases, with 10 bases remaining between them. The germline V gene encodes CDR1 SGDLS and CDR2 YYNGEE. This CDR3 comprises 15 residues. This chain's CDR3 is CASSVEDSLNQPQHF. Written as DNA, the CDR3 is TGTGCCAGCAGCGTAGAGGACAGCCTCAATCAGCCCCAGCATTTT.

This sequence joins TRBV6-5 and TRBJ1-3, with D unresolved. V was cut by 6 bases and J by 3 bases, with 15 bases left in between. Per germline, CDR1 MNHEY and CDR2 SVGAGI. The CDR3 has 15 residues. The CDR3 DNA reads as TGTGCCAGCAGACCCAGCAGAGTTGATGGAAACACCATATATTTT. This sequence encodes CASRPSRVDGNTIYF.

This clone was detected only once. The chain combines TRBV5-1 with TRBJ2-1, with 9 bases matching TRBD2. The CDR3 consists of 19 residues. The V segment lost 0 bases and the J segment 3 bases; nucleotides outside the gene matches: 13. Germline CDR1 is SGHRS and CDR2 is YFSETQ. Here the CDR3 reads CASSLERINSGRLYNEQFF. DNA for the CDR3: TGCGCCAGCAGCTTGGAGAGGATTAATAGCGGGAGACTCTACAATGAGCAGTTCTTC. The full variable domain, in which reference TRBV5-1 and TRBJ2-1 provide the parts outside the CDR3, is KAGVTQTPRYLIKTRGQQVTLSCSPISGHRSVSWYQQTPGQGLQFLFEYFSETQRNKGNFPGRFSGRQFSNSRSEMNVSTLELGDSALYLCASSLERINSGRLYNEQFFGPGTRLTVL.

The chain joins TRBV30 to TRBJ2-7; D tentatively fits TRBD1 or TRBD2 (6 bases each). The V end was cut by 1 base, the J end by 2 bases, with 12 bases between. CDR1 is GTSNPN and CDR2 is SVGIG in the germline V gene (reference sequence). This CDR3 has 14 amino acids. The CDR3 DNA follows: TGTGCCTGGAGTGCGGGGGCCCTTACCTACGAGCAGTACTTC. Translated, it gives CAWSAGALTYEQYF.

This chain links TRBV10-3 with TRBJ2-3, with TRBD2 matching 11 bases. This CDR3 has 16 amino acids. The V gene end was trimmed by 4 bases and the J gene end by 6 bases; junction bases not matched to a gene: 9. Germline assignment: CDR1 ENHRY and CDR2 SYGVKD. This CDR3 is CAISAPGASGGDTQYF. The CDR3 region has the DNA TGTGCCATCAGTGCCCCGGGCGCTAGCGGGGGGGATACGCAGTATTTT.

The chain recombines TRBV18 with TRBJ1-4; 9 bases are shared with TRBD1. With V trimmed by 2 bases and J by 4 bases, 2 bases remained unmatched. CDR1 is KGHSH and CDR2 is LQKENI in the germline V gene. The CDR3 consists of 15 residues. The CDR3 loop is CASSPMGQGNEKLFF. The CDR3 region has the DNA TGTGCCAGCTCACCAATGGGACAGGGTAATGAAAAACTGTTTTTT.

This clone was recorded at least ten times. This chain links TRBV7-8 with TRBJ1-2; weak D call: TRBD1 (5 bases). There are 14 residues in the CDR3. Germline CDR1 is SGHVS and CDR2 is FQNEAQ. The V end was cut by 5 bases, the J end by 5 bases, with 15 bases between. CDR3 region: CASSASQGAYGYTF. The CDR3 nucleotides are TGTGCCAGCAGCGCCTCCCAGGGTGCGTATGGCTACACCTTC.

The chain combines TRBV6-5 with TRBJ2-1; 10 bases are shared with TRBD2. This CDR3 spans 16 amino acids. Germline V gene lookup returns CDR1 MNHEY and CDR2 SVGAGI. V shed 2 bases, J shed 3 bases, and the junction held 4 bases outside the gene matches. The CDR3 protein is CASSYGSSGGYNEQFF. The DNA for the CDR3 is TGTGCCAGCAGTTACGGGTCTAGCGGGGGCTACAATGAGCAGTTCTTC.

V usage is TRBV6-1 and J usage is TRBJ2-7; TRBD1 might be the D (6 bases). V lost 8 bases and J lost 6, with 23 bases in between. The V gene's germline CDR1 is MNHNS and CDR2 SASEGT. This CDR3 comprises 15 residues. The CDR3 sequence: CASYNFGTPGTEQYF. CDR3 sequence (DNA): TGTGCCAGCTACAACTTCGGGACACCTGGAACCGAGCAGTACTTC.

The DNA of the CDR3 is TGTGCCAGCAGCTTAAGGGTTGCCTCACCCCTCCACTTT. This encodes CASSLRVASPLHF. The genes are TRBV7-9 and TRBJ1-6; D is unresolved. There are 13 residues in the CDR3. Trimming removed 2 bases from V and 10 bases from J, with 9 bases in between. In germline, CDR1 is SEHNR, CDR2 FQNEAQ (reference sequence).

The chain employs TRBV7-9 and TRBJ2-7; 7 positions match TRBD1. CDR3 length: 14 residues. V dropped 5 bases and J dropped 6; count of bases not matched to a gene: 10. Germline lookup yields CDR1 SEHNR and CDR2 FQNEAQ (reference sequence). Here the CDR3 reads CASSQGQTQLEQYF. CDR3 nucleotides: TGTGCCAGCAGCCAGGGACAGACACAGCTCGAGCAGTACTTC.

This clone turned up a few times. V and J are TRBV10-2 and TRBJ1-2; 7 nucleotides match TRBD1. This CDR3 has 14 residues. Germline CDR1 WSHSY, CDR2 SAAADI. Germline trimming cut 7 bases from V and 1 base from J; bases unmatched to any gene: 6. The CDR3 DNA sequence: TGCGCCAGCAACAGGGGATCGGGTAACTATGGCTACACCTTC. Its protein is CASNRGSGNYGYTF.

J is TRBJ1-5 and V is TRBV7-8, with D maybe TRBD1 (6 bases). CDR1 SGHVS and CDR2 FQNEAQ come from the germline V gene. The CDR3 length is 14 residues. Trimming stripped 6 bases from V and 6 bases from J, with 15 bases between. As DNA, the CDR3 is TGTGCCAGCAGACTGAGAGGGGGGAGTCAGCCCCAGCATTTT. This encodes CASRLRGGSQPQHF.

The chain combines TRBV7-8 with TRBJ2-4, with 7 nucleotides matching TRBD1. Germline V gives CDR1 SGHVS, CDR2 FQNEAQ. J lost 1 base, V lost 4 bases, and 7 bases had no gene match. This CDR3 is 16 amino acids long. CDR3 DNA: TGTGCCAGCAGCTGGCAGGGGGATGCGGCCAAAAACATTCAGTACTTC. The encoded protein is CASSWQGDAAKNIQYF.

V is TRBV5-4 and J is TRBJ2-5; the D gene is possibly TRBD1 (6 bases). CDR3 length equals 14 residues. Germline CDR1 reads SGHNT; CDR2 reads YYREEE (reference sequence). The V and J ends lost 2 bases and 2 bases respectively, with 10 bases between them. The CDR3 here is CASSLAGVQETQYF. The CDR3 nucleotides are TGTGCCAGCAGCTTAGCAGGGGTTCAAGAGACCCAGTACTTC.

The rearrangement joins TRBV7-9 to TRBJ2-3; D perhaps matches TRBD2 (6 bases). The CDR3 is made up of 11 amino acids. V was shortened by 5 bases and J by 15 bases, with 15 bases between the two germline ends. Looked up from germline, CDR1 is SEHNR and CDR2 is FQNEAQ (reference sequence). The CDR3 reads CASSLRGRFYF. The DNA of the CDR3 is TGTGCCAGCAGCCTGCGGGGACGGTTTTATTTT.

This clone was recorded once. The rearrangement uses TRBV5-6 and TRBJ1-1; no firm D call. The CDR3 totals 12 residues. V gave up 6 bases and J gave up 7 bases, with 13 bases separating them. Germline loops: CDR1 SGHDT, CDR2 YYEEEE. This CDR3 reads CASTQDRDEAFF. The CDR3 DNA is TGTGCCAGCACTCAGGATAGGGATGAAGCTTTCTTT.